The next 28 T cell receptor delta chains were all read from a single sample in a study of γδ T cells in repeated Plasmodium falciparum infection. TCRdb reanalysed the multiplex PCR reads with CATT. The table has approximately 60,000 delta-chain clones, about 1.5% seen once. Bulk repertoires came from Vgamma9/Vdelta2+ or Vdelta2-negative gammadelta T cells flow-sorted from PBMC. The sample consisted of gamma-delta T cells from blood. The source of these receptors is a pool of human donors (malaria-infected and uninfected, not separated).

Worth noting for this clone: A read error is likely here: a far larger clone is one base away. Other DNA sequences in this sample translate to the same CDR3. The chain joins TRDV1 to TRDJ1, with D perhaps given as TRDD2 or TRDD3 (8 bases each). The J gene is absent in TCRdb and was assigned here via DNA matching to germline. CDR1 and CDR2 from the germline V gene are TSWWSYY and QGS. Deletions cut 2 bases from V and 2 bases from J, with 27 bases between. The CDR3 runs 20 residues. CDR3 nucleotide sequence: TGTGCTCTTGGGGAAATCCTTCCTAAGCACTGGGGGCTCTATACCGATAAACTCATCTTT. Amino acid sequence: CALGEILPKHWGLYTDKLIF.

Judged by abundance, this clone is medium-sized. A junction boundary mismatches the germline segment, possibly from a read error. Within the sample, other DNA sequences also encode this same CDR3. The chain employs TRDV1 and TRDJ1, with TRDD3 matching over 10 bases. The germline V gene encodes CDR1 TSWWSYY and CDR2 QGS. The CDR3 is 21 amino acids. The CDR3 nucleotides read TGTGCTATTGGGGAACTAGATCATACTGTTATCGGGGGATACGGCACCGATAAACTCATCTTT. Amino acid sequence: CAIGELDHTVIGGYGTDKLIF.

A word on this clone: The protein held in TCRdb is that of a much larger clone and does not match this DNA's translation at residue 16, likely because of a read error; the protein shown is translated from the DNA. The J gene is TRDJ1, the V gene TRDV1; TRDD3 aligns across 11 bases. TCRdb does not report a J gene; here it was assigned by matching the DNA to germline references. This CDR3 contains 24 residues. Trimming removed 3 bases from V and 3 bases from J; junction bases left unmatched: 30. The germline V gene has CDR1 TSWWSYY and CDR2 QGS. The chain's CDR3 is CALGDPRFRLTNWGICLTSDKLIF. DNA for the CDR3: TGTGCTCTTGGGGATCCTCGTTTCCGTCTCACTAACTGGGGGATATGCTTAACATCCGATAAACTCATCTTT.

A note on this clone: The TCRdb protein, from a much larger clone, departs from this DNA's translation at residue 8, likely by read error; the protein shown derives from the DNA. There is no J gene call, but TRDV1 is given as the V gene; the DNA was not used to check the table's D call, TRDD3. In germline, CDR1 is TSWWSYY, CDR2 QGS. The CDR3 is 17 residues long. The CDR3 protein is CALYLGDPNHYTDKLIF. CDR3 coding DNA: TGTGCTCTCTATCTGGGGGACCCAAACCACTACACCGATAAACTCATCTTC.

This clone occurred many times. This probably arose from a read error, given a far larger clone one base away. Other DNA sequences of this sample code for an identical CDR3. Here the CDR3 reads CALGEDPSPLYKSFSPYTDELIF. The CDR3, as DNA: TGTGCTCTTGGGGAGGACCCGTCCCCTCTCTATAAGTCATTCTCCCCGTACACCGATGAACTCATCTTT. The rearrangement joins TRDV1 to TRDJ1; no definite D call. The CDR3 totals 23 residues. Germline V lookup: CDR1 TSWWSYY, CDR2 QGS.

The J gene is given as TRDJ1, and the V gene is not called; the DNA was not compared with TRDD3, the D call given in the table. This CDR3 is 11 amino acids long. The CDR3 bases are TGTGCTCTTGGGGGACACGATAAACTCATCTTT. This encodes CALGGHDKLIF.

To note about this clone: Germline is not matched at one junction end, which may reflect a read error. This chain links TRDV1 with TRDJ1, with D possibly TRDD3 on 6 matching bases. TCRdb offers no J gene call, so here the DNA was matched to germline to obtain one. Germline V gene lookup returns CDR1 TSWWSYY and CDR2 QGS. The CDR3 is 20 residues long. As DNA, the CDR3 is TGCTCTGGGGAACTCAAACCTTGCCGATTGATCCTAAAGTACACCGATAAACTCATCTTT. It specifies CSGELKPCRLILKYTDKLIF.

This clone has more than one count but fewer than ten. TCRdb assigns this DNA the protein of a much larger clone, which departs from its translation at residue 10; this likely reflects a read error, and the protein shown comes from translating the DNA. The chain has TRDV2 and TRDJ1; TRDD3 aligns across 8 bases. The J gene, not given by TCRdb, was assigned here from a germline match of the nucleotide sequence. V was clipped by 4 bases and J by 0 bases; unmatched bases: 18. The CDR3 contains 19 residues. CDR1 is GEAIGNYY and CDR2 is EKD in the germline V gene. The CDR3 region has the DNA TGTGCCTGTGATTATGGAGGGATACGCAGGCTTTTACACACCGATAAACTCATCTTT. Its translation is CACDYGGIRRLLHTDKLIF.

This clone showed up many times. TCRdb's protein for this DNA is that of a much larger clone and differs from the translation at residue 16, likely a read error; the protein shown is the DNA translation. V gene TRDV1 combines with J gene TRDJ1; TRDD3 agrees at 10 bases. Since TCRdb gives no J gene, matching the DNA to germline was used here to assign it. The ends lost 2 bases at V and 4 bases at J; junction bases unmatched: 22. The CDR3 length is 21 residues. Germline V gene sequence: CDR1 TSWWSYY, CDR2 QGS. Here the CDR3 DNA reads TGTGCTCTTGGGGAAATTAGGTCCTACCGATACTGGGGGATCCCTGACGATAAACTCATCTTT. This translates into CALGEIRSYRYWGIPDDKLIF.

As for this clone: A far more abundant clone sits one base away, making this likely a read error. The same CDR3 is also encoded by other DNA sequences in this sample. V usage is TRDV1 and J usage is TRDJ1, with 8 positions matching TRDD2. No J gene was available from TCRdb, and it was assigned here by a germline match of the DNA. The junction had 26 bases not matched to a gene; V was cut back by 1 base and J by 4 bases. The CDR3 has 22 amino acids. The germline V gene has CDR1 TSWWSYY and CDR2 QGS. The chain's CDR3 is CALGEPDASYKTGDSRGDKLIF. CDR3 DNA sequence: TGTGCTCTTGGGGAACCCGACGCTTCCTACAAAACCGGGGACTCTCGGGGCGATAAACTCATCTTT.

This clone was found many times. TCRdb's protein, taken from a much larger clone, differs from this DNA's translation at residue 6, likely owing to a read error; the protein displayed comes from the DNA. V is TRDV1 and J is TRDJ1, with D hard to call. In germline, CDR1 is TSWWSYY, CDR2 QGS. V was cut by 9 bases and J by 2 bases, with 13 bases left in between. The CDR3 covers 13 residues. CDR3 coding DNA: TGTGCTCTGCGGCCTCCCCTGACCGATAAACTCATCTTT. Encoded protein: CALRPPLTDKLIF.

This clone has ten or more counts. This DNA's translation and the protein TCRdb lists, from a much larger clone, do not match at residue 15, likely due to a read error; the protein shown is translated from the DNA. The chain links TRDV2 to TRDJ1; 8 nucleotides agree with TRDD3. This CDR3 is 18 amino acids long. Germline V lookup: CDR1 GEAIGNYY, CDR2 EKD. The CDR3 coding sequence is TGTGCCTGTGACACCGAACTCTTTCCCCTGGGGGACACCGATGAACTCATCTTT. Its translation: CACDTELFPLGDTDELIF.

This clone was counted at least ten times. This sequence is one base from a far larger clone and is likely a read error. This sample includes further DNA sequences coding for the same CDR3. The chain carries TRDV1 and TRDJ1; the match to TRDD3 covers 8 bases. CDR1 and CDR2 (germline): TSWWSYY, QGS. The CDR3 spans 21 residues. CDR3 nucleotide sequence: TGTGCTCTTGGGAAGCTTGGATATTTAGAGAGGGGGGATATTGTGCCCGATAAGCTCATCTTT. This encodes CALGKLGYLERGDIVPDKLIF.

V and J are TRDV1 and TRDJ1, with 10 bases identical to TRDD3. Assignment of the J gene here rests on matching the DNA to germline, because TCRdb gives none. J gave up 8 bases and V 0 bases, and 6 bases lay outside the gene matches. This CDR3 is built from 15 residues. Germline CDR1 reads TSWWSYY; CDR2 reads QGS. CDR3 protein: CALGELPGGYEKLIF. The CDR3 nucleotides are TGTGCTCTTGGGGAACTCCCCGGGGGATACGAGAAACTCATCTTT.

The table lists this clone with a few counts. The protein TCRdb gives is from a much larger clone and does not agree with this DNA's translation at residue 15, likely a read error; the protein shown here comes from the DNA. CDR3 sequence: CALGEPPGVIPQYANKLIF. The CDR3 DNA follows: TGTGCTCTTGGGGAGCCGCCGGGGGTTATCCCCCAGTACGCCAATAAACTCATCTTT. This rearrangement joins TRDV1 to TRDJ1; TRDD3 might be the D (5 bases). The V gene's germline CDR1 is TSWWSYY and CDR2 QGS. V gave up 3 bases and J gave up 6 bases, with 29 bases separating them. This CDR3 comprises 19 residues.

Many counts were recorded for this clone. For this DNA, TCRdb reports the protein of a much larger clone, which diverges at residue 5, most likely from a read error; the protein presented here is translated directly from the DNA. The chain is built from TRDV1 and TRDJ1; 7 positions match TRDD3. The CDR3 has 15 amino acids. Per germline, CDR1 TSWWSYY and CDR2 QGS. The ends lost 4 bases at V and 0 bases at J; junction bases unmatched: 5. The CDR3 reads CALGGRGIHTDKLIF. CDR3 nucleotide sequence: TGTGCTCTTGGGGGACGAGGGATACACACCGATAAACTCATCTTT.

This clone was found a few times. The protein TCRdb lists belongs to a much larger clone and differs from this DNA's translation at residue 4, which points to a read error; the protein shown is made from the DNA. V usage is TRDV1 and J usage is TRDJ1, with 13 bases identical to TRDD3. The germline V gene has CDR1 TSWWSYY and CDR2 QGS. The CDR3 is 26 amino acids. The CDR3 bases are TGTGCTCTTGAGGACCTAACTTCCTTCAGTCGTACTGGGGGATACGCCCTCCTTACTTACACCGATAAACTAATCTTT. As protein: CALEDLTSFSRTGGYALLTYTDKLIF.

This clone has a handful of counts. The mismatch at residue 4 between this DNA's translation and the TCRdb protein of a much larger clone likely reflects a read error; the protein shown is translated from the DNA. The CDR3 DNA is TGTGCTCTTGAGGAACTGGCGGTGGCGGGATCCTCAAGGTGGTACACCGATAAACTCATCTTT. It yields the protein CALEELAVAGSSRWYTDKLIF. The chain uses TRDV1 and TRDJ1; the D gene is possibly TRDD3 (5 bases). The CDR3 is made up of 21 amino acids. The germline CDR1 and CDR2 sequences are TSWWSYY and QGS.

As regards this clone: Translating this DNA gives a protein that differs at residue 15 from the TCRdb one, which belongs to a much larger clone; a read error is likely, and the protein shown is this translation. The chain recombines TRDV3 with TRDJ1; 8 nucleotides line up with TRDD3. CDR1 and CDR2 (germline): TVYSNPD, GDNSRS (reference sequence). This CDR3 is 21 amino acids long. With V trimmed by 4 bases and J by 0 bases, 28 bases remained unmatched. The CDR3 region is CASSAFPFGDTTCENTDKLIF. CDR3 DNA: TGTGCCTCTTCGGCCTTCCCGTTTGGGGATACTACTTGTGAGAACACCGATAAACTCATCTTT.

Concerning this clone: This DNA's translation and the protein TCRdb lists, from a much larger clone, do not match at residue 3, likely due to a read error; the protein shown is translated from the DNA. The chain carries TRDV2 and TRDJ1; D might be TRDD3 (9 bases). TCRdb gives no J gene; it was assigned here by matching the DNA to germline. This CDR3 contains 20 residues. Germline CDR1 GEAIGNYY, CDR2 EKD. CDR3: CARDKLPTKYWGRYTDKLIF. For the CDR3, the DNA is TGTGCCCGTGACAAACTTCCTACAAAGTACTGGGGGAGATACACCGATAAACTCATCTTT.

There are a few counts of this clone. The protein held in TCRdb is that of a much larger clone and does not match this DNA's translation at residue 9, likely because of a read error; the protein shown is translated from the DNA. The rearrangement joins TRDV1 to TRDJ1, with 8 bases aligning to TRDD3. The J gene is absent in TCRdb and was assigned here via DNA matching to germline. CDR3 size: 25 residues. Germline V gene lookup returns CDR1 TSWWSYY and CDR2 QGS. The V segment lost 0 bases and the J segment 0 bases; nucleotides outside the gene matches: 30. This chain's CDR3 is CALGELGPSLGPLDWGELYTDKLIF. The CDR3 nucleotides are TGTGCTCTTGGGGAACTAGGACCCTCCTTAGGGCCCCTCGACTGGGGGGAATTGTACACCGATAAACTCATCTTT.

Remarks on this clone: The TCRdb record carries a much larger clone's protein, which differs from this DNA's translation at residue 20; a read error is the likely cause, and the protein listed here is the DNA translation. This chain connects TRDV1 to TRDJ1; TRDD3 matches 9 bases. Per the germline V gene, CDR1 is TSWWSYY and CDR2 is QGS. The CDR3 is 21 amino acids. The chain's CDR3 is CALGERGFRGTGGAYTDKLTF. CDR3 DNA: TGTGCTCTTGGGGAACGGGGCTTCCGAGGTACTGGGGGAGCGTACACCGATAAACTCACCTTT.

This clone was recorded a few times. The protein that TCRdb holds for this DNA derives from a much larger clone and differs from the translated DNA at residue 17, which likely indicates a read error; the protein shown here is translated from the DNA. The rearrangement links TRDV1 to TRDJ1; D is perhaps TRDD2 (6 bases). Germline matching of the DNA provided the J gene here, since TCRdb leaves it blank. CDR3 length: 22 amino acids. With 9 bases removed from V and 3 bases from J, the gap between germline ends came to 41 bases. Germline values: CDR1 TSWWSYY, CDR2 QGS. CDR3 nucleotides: TGTGCTCTCGGGAAGACCCCATTCTTCCTCACCAATTTAGCGTCTCCAGCCGATAAACTCATCTTT. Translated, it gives CALGKTPFFLTNLASPADKLIF.

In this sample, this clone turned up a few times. The CDR3 reads CALGDPPSAQGPYWVITGTDKLIF. The CDR3 bases are TGTGCTCTTGGGGACCCTCCTTCCGCCCAAGGTCCATACTGGGTAATAACGGGCACCGATAAACTCATCTTT. The chain carries TRDV1 and TRDJ1; D possibly matches TRDD2 or TRDD3 (6 bases each). The J gene, not given by TCRdb, was assigned here from a germline match of the nucleotide sequence. CDR1 is TSWWSYY and CDR2 is QGS in the germline V gene. CDR3 length: 24 amino acids. Trimming pared 3 bases from V and 1 base from J, leaving 39 bases between.

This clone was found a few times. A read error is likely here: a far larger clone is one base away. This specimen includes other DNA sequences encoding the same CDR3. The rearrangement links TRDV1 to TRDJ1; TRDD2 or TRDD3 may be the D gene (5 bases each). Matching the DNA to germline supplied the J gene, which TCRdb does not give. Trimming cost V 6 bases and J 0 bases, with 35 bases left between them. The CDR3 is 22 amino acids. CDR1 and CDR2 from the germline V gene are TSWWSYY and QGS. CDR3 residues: CALGPRVPTMGTRPKYTDKLIF. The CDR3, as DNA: TGTGCTCTTGGACCTCGCGTCCCTACCATGGGGACAAGACCCAAGTACACCGATAAACTCATCTTT.

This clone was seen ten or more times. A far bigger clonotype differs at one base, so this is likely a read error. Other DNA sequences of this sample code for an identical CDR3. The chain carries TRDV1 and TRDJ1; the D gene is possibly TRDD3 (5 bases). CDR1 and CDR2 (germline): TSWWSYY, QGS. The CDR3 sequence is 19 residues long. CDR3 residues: CALGEHSLFWDWRTDKLIF. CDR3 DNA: TGTGCTCTTGGGGAGCATTCCCTTTTTTGGGATTGGCGAACCGATAAACTCATCTTC.

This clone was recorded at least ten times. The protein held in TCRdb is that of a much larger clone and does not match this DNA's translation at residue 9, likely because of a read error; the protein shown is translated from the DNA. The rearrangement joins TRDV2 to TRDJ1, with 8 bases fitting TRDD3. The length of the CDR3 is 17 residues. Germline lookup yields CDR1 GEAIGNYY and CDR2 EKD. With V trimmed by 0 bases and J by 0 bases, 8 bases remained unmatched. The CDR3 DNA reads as TGTGCCTGTGACACCTTACTGGGGGCCCCATACACCGATAAACTCATCTTT. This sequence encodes CACDTLLGAPYTDKLIF.

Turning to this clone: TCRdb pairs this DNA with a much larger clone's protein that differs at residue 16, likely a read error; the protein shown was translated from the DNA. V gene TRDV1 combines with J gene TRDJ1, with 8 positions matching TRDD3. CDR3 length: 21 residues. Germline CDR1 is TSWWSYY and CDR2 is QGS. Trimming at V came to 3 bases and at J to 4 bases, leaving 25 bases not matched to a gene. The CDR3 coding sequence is TGTGCTCTTGGGGATACGACTCATTGGGGATACCCAGCTTTAGGGATCGATAAACTCATCTTT. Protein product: CALGDTTHWGYPALGIDKLIF.